The sequence of this T cell receptor beta chain was determined in a study of identical twins. Findings and limits, study-wide: Conclusions were based on cross-sectional statistical analysis, without following the same donors. Possibly, invariant MAIT and iNKT cells partly confounded zero-insertion analyses. Abundant beta clonotypes from cord blood had fewer insertions, unlike memory repertoires, which showed none.

TCRdb reprocessed the 5' RACE reads with MiXCR, giving one entry per CDR3 protein. The table includes 430,000 or so distinct CDR3 sequences, approximately 25% detected once. As concerns this clonotype: As yet, its antigen is unknown.

With 2 bases removed from V and 6 bases from J, the gap between germline ends came to 8 bases. The CDR3 is 13 amino acids. These sequences were also reported in another study, on T cells expressing NK-cell markers.

The source is a woman younger than 35 in good health. Sequencing input: CD4+ T cells sorted from blood. This rearrangement joins TRBV12-3 or TRBV12-4 to TRBJ2-1, with no clear D. The CDR3 coding sequence is TGTGCCAGCAGTTTACACGAGGCCAATGAGCAGTTCTTC. This sequence encodes CASSLHEANEQFF.